Shown below are 14 T cell receptor beta chains from a single sample sequenced in a study of regulatory T cells in long-lasting Graves disease. Time point given: newly diagnosed GD, antithyroid drugs for less than 3 months. Researchers made the TCR library from RNA that was extracted from PBMCs. Arm-PCR of CDR3 regions with iRepertoire HTBI primers generated TCR beta libraries. TCRdb processed the multiplex PCR reads anew with MiXCR; each CDR3 protein has one entry. The table records 350,000 to 550,000 distinct CDR3 sequences, about 15% of them present only once. These data also featured in a second study, about T cells in Graves' hyperthyroidism and ophthalmopathy.

Here the sequenced sample was peripheral blood mononuclear cells (PBMCs), taken at new diagnosis, from a patient treated with antithyroid drugs. Receptors originate from a woman aged 25 to 39 with Graves disease.

As DNA, the CDR3 is TGTGCCAGCAGTTCAGTGGGATGGGGCTCCTATAATTCACCCCTCCACTTT. Protein: CASSSVGWGSYNSPLHF. The genes are TRBV27 and TRBJ1-6; no clear D. Germline V gene sequence: CDR1 MNHEY, CDR2 SMNVEV (reference sequence). With 4 bases removed from V and 0 bases from J, the gap between germline ends came to 13 bases. The length of the CDR3 is 17 residues.

This clonotype was counted ten times or more. The CDR3 sequence: CASSPYGQTNTGELFF. The DNA for the CDR3 is TGTGCCAGCTCACCATATGGTCAGACGAACACCGGGGAGCTGTTTTTT. The J gene is TRBJ2-2, the V gene TRBV18; no reliable D call. Trimming stripped 2 bases from V and 0 bases from J, with 10 bases between. The CDR3 has 16 residues. Germline V CDR1 and CDR2: KGHSH, LQKENI.

The chain couples TRBV11-2 to TRBJ1-5; TRBD1 matches 12 bases. The CDR3 is 19 residues long. Germline CDR1 and CDR2: SGHAT and FQNNGV. V gave up 3 bases and J gave up 7 bases; unmatched junction bases: 16. This CDR3 is CASSFTILRDRGREQPQHF. The CDR3 coding sequence is TGTGCCAGCAGCTTCACCATACTACGGGACAGGGGGCGGGAGCAGCCCCAGCATTTT.

The chain links TRBV6-5 to TRBJ2-1; TRBD2 matches 10 bases. Per the germline V gene, CDR1 is MNHEY and CDR2 is SVGAGI. This CDR3 is 20 amino acids long. V was clipped by 3 bases and J by 5 bases; unmatched bases: 19. In DNA, the CDR3 is TGTGCCAGCAGTTATAGGCTAGCGGGAGTATCGGGGGGCACAAACAATGAGCAGTTCTTC. Its protein product is CASSYRLAGVSGGTNNEQFF.

Many counts were recorded for this clonotype. The V call is TRBV28, the J call TRBJ2-7, with D maybe TRBD1 (8 bases). The V gene's germline CDR1 is MDHEN and CDR2 SYDVKM. Trimming shortened V by 6 bases and J by 4 bases, and 25 bases separated the two germline ends. CDR3 length: 17 amino acids. The CDR3 protein is CASSTWGGGTGRYEQYF. DNA for the CDR3: TGTGCCAGCAGCACTTGGGGAGGGGGGACAGGCCGATACGAGCAGTACTTC.

This CDR3 is CASSRTSNYGYTF. The CDR3 DNA sequence: TGTGCCAGCAGCCGAACTTCGAACTATGGCTACACCTTC. The rearrangement joins TRBV6-2 or TRBV6-3 to TRBJ1-2; D unclear. The CDR3 consists of 13 residues. Germline V gene lookup returns CDR1 MNHEY and CDR2 SVGEGT. Trimming took 6 bases from V and 2 from J, leaving 10 bases between them.

This clonotype has a count of ten or more. The chain carries TRBV5-6 and TRBJ1-2, with unresolved D. This CDR3 contains 14 residues. The germline gives CDR1 SGHDT, CDR2 YYEEEE. The V end was cut by 3 bases, the J end by 4 bases, with 13 bases between. In nucleotides, the CDR3 is TGTGCCAGCAGCTCTCCTCAGTGGGGCTATGGCTACACCTTC. The encoded protein is CASSSPQWGYGYTF.

Ten or more counts support this clonotype. This sequence joins TRBV30 and TRBJ1-3; no clear D. This CDR3 is 14 amino acids long. With 0 bases removed from V and 2 bases from J, the gap between germline ends came to 8 bases. CDR1 GTSNPN and CDR2 SVGIG come from the germline V gene (reference sequence). Here the CDR3 reads CAWSVVGTGNTIYF. The DNA of the CDR3 is TGTGCCTGGAGTGTAGTAGGGACTGGAAACACCATATATTTT.

This clonotype was picked up a small number of times. The chain carries TRBV9 and TRBJ2-7; no clear D gene. The ends were cut back, 0 bases at V and 1 base at J, with 8 bases in the middle. This CDR3 is 14 amino acids long. Germline V gene lookup returns CDR1 SGDLS and CDR2 YYNGEE. The DNA of the CDR3 is TGTGCCAGCAGCGTAGGGGTGGGGTCCTACGAGCAGTACTTC. Translating it yields CASSVGVGSYEQYF. Supplemented by reference TRBV9 and TRBJ2-7, the full variable domain reads DSGVTQTPKHLITATGQRVTLRCSPRSGDLSVYWYQQSLDQGLQFLIQYYNGEERAKGNILERFSAQQFPDLHSELNLSSLELGDSALYFCASSVGVGSYEQYFGPGTRLTVT.

In regard to this clonotype: Being one base from a much bigger clone, this may be a read error. The chain carries TRBV28 and TRBJ2-3, with 10 nucleotides matching TRBD2. TRBJ2-7 explains the end of the DNA better; the J call may be wrong. CDR3 length: 15 residues. Germline assignment: CDR1 MDHEN and CDR2 SYDVKM. CDR3 region: CASSFSGLAIDEQYF. In DNA, the CDR3 is TGTGCCAGCAGTTTTTCGGGACTAGCGATCGATGAGCAGTACTTC.

Comments on this clonotype: A read error is likely, as this CDR3 ends without the conserved phenylalanine or tryptophan. The chain combines TRBV20-1 with TRBJ2-1, with TRBD2 matching over 10 bases. V lost 0 bases and J lost 6; bases outside the gene matches: 17. There are 19 residues in the CDR3. CDR1 is DFQATT and CDR2 is SNEGSKA in the germline V gene (reference sequence). The CDR3 bases are TGCAGTGCTAGAGATCTAGCGGGAGTATCCCCATTAGGCGGCAATGAGCAGTTCGTC. It encodes CSARDLAGVSPLGGNEQFV.

The chain uses TRBV20-1 and TRBJ2-1, with 8 bases identical to TRBD2. The CDR3 sequence is 13 residues long. The J segment lost 8 bases and the V segment lost 7 bases, leaving 10 bases of the junction unmatched. The germline CDR1 and CDR2 sequences are DFQATT and SNEGSKA (reference sequence). In nucleotides, the CDR3 is TGCAGTGTGCCGGGACTAGTTTCGTATGAGCAGTTCTTC. Amino acids: CSVPGLVSYEQFF.

This clonotype has at least ten counts. The chain uses TRBV11-2 and TRBJ1-1, with 8 bases aligning to TRBD1. Looked up from germline, CDR1 is SGHAT and CDR2 is FQNNGV. With 6 bases clipped from V and 5 bases from J, the junction kept 20 bases outside the gene matches. The CDR3 covers 18 residues. The DNA for the CDR3 is TGTGCCAGCAGACACCCCTCCGGGACAGGAGAGGGAGGGACTGAAGCTTTCTTT. Amino acids: CASRHPSGTGEGGTEAFF.

With respect to this clonotype: A single base separates this from a much larger clone, so it may be a read error. The chain carries TRBV7-8 and TRBJ1-1; maybe TRBD1 (6 bases). This CDR3 contains 15 residues. Germline CDR1 SGHVS, CDR2 FQNEAQ. CDR3 region: CACSSRTAKTTEAFF. The DNA of the CDR3 is TGTGCCTGCAGCTCGAGGACAGCCAAGACCACTGAAGCTTTCTTT.